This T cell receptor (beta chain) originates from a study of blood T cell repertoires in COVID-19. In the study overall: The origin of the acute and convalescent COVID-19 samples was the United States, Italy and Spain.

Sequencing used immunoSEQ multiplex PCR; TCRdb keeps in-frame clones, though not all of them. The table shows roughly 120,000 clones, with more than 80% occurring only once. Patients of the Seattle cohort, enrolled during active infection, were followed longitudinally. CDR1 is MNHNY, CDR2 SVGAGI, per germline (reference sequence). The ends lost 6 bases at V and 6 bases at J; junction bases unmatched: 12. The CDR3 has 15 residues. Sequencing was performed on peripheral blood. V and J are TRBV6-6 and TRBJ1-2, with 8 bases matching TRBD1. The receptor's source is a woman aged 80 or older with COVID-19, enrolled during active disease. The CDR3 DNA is TGTGCCAGCAGCCGCCCGGGACAGGCTCTAAATGGCTACACCTTC. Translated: CASSRPGQALNGYTF.